This TCR beta chain was observed in a study of T cell changes during pregnancy in multiple sclerosis. Profiled with immunoSEQ multiplex PCR; TCRdb holds only in-frame clones, not every one. The data hold about 72,000 clones, with around 92% observed a single time. This TCR came from a female donor in good health, enrolled as a control in a pregnancy study. Sequenced here: peripheral blood, sampled in the third trimester of pregnancy.

CDR3 protein: CASSEGGGGNQPQHF. For the CDR3, the DNA is TGTGCCAGCAGTGAAGGCGGGGGGGGCAATCAGCCCCAGCATTTT. The chain links TRBV6-4 to TRBJ1-5, with a tentative D call TRBD1 (5 bases). V shed 3 bases and J shed 2 bases, with 11 bases lying between them. This CDR3 has 15 residues. Germline CDR1 reads MRHNA; CDR2 reads SNTAGT.